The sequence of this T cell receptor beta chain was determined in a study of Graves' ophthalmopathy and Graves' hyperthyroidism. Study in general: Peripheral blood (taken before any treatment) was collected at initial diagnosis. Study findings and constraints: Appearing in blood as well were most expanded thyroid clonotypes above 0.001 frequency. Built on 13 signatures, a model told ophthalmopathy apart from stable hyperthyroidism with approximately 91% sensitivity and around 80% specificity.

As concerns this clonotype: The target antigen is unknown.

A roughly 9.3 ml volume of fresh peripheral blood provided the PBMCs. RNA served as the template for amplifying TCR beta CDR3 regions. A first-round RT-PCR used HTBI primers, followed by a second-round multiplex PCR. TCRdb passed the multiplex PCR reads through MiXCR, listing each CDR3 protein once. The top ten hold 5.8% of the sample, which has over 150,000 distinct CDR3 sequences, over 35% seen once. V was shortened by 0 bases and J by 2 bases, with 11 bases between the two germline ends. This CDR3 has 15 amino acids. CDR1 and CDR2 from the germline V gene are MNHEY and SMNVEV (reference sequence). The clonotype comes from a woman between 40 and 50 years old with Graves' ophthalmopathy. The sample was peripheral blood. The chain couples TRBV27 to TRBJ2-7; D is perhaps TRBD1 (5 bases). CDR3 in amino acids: CASSLSAGYPYEQYF. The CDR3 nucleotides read TGTGCCAGCAGTTTATCGGCAGGGTATCCCTACGAGCAGTACTTC.